This T cell receptor beta chain is from a study of brain T cells in children with intractable seizures. Measured with immunoSEQ multiplex PCR; TCRdb has only the in-frame clones, and not every one. The table includes under 400,000 clones, about 94% detected once. CDR3 length equals 14 residues. Unmatched junction bases numbered 6, after V lost 6 bases and J lost 4 bases. The germline V gene has CDR1 MNHEY and CDR2 SVGAGI. This clone appeared a few times. Its antigen is unknown. Time point of the sample: blood from clinic visit 5 months post-surgery; TSC patient then seizure free. Surgery cases with the highest brain T cell transcript signatures were chosen for sequencing. Study conclusions and caveats: Absence of clones before surgery may stem from lower sequencing depth. HCMV serostatus was not known, and viral specificity came from CDR3 similarity only.

The sequenced sample was peripheral blood, obtained more than 4 months after surgery. The sequence was collected from a boy in the first two years of life with tuberous sclerosis and intractable seizures. The gene calls are TRBV6-5 and TRBJ1-5; the match to TRBD1 covers 7 bases. The CDR3 is CASRATGTNQPQHF. The CDR3 coding sequence is TGTGCCAGCAGGGCGACAGGGACTAATCAGCCCCAGCATTTT.